This note documents a single T cell receptor beta chain sequence. Its antigen is unknown. The germline V gene encodes CDR1 DFQATT and CDR2 SNEGSKA (reference sequence). Trimming removed 1 base from V and 11 bases from J, with 8 bases in between. The CDR3 loop spans 11 amino acids. The source of the sample is a study of post-analysis software for immune sequencing data. Study at large: Disease courses included relapsing-remitting, secondary progressive and progressive-relapsing multiple sclerosis. Study findings and constraints: Compared against controls, patients with multiple sclerosis displayed significantly lower normalized Chao1 diversity. Controls showed lower frequencies than patients for five or six TRBV segments, and TRBV5-6, TRBV5-1 and TRBV20-1 were among these. Strong co-clustering by F measure was evident for samples that had been prepared in the same batch.

cDNA libraries for TCR beta contained unique molecular identifiers. cDNA molecules numbering about half a million came from approximately 1 to 10 million T cells. TCRdb fed the PCR reads into MiXCR, producing one record per CDR3 protein. The table shows roughly 540,000 distinct CDR3 sequences, with roughly 34% occurring only once. Sample: blood. This TCR derives from a girl under 18 with multiple sclerosis. This chain links TRBV20-1 with TRBJ1-4; D is unclear. CDR3 protein: CSARGPSKLFF. The CDR3 bases are TGCAGTGCTAGAGGCCCCTCGAAACTGTTTTTT.